Following are 7 T cell receptor beta chains from one sample sequenced in a study of immune cell composition in non-small cell lung cancer. The normal lung sample lay at least 3 cm, and maximally far, from the tumour. Some clones are missing from TCRdb's copy, which holds only in-frame ones; the method was immunoSEQ multiplex PCR. The data hold around 15,000 clones, with 70% to 85% observed a single time. The sample also formed part of further work on CD4 T cells in lung cancer.

What was sequenced was non-adjacent lung tissue. The receptor source for this set is a human donor with non-small cell lung cancer.

V and J are TRBV27 and TRBJ2-2; D uncertain. The V and J ends lost 3 bases and 5 bases respectively, with 16 bases between them. Germline-derived CDR1 and CDR2 are MNHEY and SMNVEV (reference sequence). The CDR3 contains 16 residues. The CDR3 nucleotides read TGTGCCAGCAGTTTGATGTACTCCGGTGGGACCGGGGAGCTGTTTTTT. It translates to CASSLMYSGGTGELFF.

The chain couples TRBV19 to TRBJ1-4, with D perhaps TRBD1 (5 bases). Trimming left V 6 bases short and J 4 bases short, with 18 bases between. CDR3 length equals 16 residues. Germline-derived CDR1 and CDR2 are LNHDA and SQIVND (reference sequence). In DNA form, the CDR3 reads TGTGCCAGTAGCGCATCGTGGCAGGGAGGTAATGAAAAACTGTTTTTT. Protein product: CASSASWQGGNEKLFF.

The chain recombines TRBV11-1 with TRBJ1-1, with TRBD1 matching 9 bases. Per germline, CDR1 SGHAT and CDR2 FQDESV (reference sequence). The CDR3 covers 14 residues. Trimming removed 5 bases from V and 8 bases from J; junction bases left unmatched: 9. The CDR3: CASSRGTGRPEAFF. CDR3 sequence (DNA): TGTGCCAGCAGCAGAGGGACAGGGAGGCCCGAAGCTTTCTTT.

V and J are TRBV19 and TRBJ1-2, with D perhaps TRBD1 (5 bases). Trimming took 5 bases from V and 2 from J, leaving 18 bases between them. This CDR3 comprises 16 residues. In germline, CDR1 is LNHDA, CDR2 SQIVND (reference sequence). DNA of the CDR3: TGTGCCAGTAGTCAGGAACTGGGGACTTTGAACTATGGCTACACCTTC. Amino acids: CASSQELGTLNYGYTF.

The chain uses TRBV16 and TRBJ1-1, with D unresolved. Deletions cut 5 bases from V and 4 bases from J, with 14 bases between. The CDR3 sequence is 14 residues long. CDR1 and CDR2 (germline): KGHSY, FQNENV. The CDR3 DNA reads TGTGCCAGCAGCGAGACTACCTTGAGCACTGAAGCTTTCTTT. It codes for CASSETTLSTEAFF.

This clone was found a few times. The chain links TRBV6-6 to TRBJ2-1; 8 positions match TRBD1. The CDR3 is 14 amino acids. Germline CDR1 and CDR2: MNHNY and SVGAGI (reference sequence). V lost 5 bases, J lost 5 bases, and 5 bases stayed unmatched. CDR3 sequence: CASSTRDRNNEQFF. As DNA, the CDR3 is TGTGCCAGCAGTACCCGGGACAGGAACAATGAGCAGTTCTTC.

On this clone: This may stem from a read error, because a much larger clone lies one nucleotide away. This specimen includes other DNA sequences encoding the same CDR3. The chain employs TRBV5-1 and TRBJ1-1; TRBD1 is a possible D gene (6 bases). V shed 1 base and J shed 5 bases, with 6 bases lying between them. Germline V gene sequence: CDR1 SGHRS, CDR2 YFSETQ. CDR3 length equals 12 residues. CDR3 nucleotides: TGCGCCAGCAGCTTGAGGGGGACTGAAGCTTTCTTT. Translation gives CASSLRGTEAFF.